The rows below give T cell receptor beta chains drawn from one sample of a study of blood T cell repertoires in COVID-19. Sequencing used immunoSEQ multiplex PCR; TCRdb keeps in-frame clones, though not all of them. Found here are around 150,000 clones, approximately 86% of them singletons; the top ten hold about 3.9%. Material: peripheral blood. All receptors derive from a woman in her fifties or sixties who had recovered from COVID-19. The CDR3 runs from the conserved cysteine through the conserved F or W. A D gene is named only where the DNA matches it firmly. The size field is filled for only some rows; it gives once, few, many or a size class.

CDR3aa: CASIPWTGVNEQFF
CDR3nt: TGTGCCAGCATTCCTTGGACAGGGGTCAATGAGCAGTTCTTC
abundance: once
j_gene: TRBJ2-1
d_gene: TRBD1
v_gene: TRBV28

CDR3aa: CASSDFLQGACEKLFF
CDR3nt: TGTGCCAGCAGTGATTTCCTTCAGGGGGCCTGTGAAAAACTGTTTTTT
abundance: .
j_gene: TRBJ1-4
d_gene: TRBD1
v_gene: TRBV6-4

CDR3aa: CASSSPGLAGGRSYNEQFF
CDR3nt: TGTGCCAGCAGCTCTCCGGGACTAGCGGGGGGGCGGTCCTACAATGAGCAGTTCTTC
abundance: .
j_gene: TRBJ2-1
d_gene: TRBD2
v_gene: TRBV5-4

CDR3aa: CASSLGLAAPVGQYF
CDR3nt: TGTGCCAGCAGCTTAGGACTAGCGGCCCCCGTGGGGCAGTACTTC
abundance: .
j_gene: TRBJ2-7
d_gene: TRBD2
v_gene: TRBV13

CDR3aa: CASSSLTGKGTGELFF
CDR3nt: TGTGCCAGCAGCTCGTTAACAGGGAAGGGCACCGGGGAGCTGTTTTTT
abundance: .
j_gene: TRBJ2-2
d_gene: .
v_gene: TRBV11-2

CDR3aa: CASSRQGGYEQYF
CDR3nt: TGTGCCAGCTCCAGACAGGGGGGTTACGAGCAGTACTTC
abundance: .
j_gene: TRBJ2-7
d_gene: TRBD1
v_gene: TRBV2

CDR3aa: CASSATEHSMVNEKLFF
CDR3nt: TGTGCCAGCAGCGCTACAGAACACTCAATGGTTAATGAAAAACTGTTTTTT
abundance: few
j_gene: TRBJ1-4
d_gene: .
v_gene: TRBV2

CDR3aa: CASSHFSWRRESSYEQYF
CDR3nt: TGCGCCAGCAGTCATTTTTCTTGGAGGCGAGAGAGCTCCTACGAGCAGTACTTC
abundance: .
j_gene: TRBJ2-7
d_gene: .
v_gene: TRBV23-1

CDR3aa: CASSSPQGDNSPLHF
CDR3nt: TGTGCCAGCAGTTCCCCGCAGGGGGACAATTCACCCCTCCACTTT
abundance: .
j_gene: TRBJ1-6
d_gene: TRBD1
v_gene: TRBV28

CDR3aa: CATQEQGLGNTIYF
CDR3nt: TGTGCCACCCAAGAACAGGGCCTGGGAAACACCATATATTTT
abundance: .
j_gene: TRBJ1-3
d_gene: .
v_gene: TRBV6-5

CDR3aa: CASSWDSNEKLFF
CDR3nt: TGTGCCAGCAGCTGGGACAGTAATGAAAAACTGTTTTTT
abundance: .
j_gene: TRBJ1-4
d_gene: TRBD1
v_gene: TRBV5-6

CDR3aa: CASSLAGGAYTEAFF
CDR3nt: TGCGCCAGCAGCTTGGCGGGGGGTGCGTACACTGAAGCTTTCTTT
abundance: .
j_gene: TRBJ1-1
d_gene: .
v_gene: TRBV5-1

CDR3aa: CASSFSTFSYEQYF
CDR3nt: TGCGCCAGCAGCTTCTCAACATTTTCCTACGAGCAGTACTTC
abundance: .
j_gene: TRBJ2-7
d_gene: .
v_gene: TRBV5-1

CDR3aa: CASSESGGAETQYF
CDR3nt: TGTGCCAGCAGCGAATCAGGGGGCGCCGAGACCCAGTACTTC
abundance: .
j_gene: TRBJ2-5
d_gene: TRBD1
v_gene: TRBV7-9

CDR3aa: CASGGDSPLHF
CDR3nt: TGTGCCTCCGGGGGTGATTCACCCCTCCACTTT
abundance: .
j_gene: TRBJ1-6
d_gene: .
v_gene: TRBV2

CDR3aa: CASSLGQGGKSYEQYF
CDR3nt: TGCGCCAGCAGCTTGGGGCAGGGAGGAAAAAGCTACGAGCAGTACTTC
abundance: .
j_gene: TRBJ2-7
d_gene: .
v_gene: TRBV5-1

CDR3aa: CASSQGGTGGSTAFF
CDR3nt: TGTGCCAGCAGCCAAGGGGGGACAGGGGGCAGTACGGCTTTCTTT
abundance: .
j_gene: TRBJ1-1
d_gene: TRBD1
v_gene: TRBV3-1/TRBV3-2

CDR3aa: CASSELNTEAFF
CDR3nt: TGTGCCAGCAGCGAGTTGAACACTGAAGCTTTCTTT
abundance: .
j_gene: TRBJ1-1
d_gene: .
v_gene: TRBV28

CDR3aa: CASSTAGRINYGYTF
CDR3nt: TGTGCCAGCAGCACCGCCGGTCGTATCAACTATGGCTACACCTTC
abundance: .
j_gene: TRBJ1-2
d_gene: .
v_gene: TRBV6-5

CDR3aa: CASSFVTGGNSPLHF
CDR3nt: TGTGCCAGCAGTTTCGTGACAGGGGGTAATTCACCCCTCCACTTT
abundance: .
j_gene: TRBJ1-6
d_gene: TRBD1
v_gene: TRBV28

CDR3aa: CASSRDQETQYF
CDR3nt: TGCGCCAGCAGCCGGGACCAAGAGACCCAGTACTTC
abundance: .
j_gene: TRBJ2-5
d_gene: .
v_gene: TRBV10-1

CDR3aa: CASSYSDQPQHF
CDR3nt: TGTGCCAGCAGCTACAGTGATCAGCCCCAGCATTTT
abundance: .
j_gene: TRBJ1-5
d_gene: .
v_gene: TRBV12-3/TRBV12-4

CDR3aa: CSVEGAGSTGPARIENTEAFF
CDR3nt: TGCAGCGTTGAAGGGGCAGGTAGCACAGGGCCCGCTCGGATCGAGAACACTGAAGCTTTCTTT
abundance: once
j_gene: TRBJ1-1
d_gene: .
v_gene: TRBV29-1

CDR3aa: CASSLGAGTGSTGELFF
CDR3nt: TGTGCCAGCAGCTTAGGGGCTGGGACAGGGTCCACCGGGGAGCTGTTTTTT
abundance: .
j_gene: TRBJ2-2
d_gene: TRBD1
v_gene: TRBV7-6

CDR3aa: CAISWTGAGNTIYF
CDR3nt: TGTGCCATCAGTTGGACAGGGGCAGGAAACACCATATATTTT
abundance: .
j_gene: TRBJ1-3
d_gene: TRBD1
v_gene: TRBV10-3

CDR3aa: CASSQVGTSSGNTIYF
CDR3nt: TGCGCCAGCAGCCAAGTAGGGACATCCTCTGGAAACACCATATATTTT
abundance: .
j_gene: TRBJ1-3
d_gene: .
v_gene: TRBV4-1

CDR3aa: CATSLTPGTGYTGELFF
CDR3nt: TGTGCCACCTCTCTCACCCCGGGGACAGGGTACACCGGGGAGCTGTTTTTT
abundance: .
j_gene: TRBJ2-2
d_gene: TRBD1
v_gene: TRBV24-1

CDR3aa: CASHVDGNSYEQYF
CDR3nt: TGTGCCAGCCACGTGGACGGGAACTCCTACGAGCAGTACTTC
abundance: .
j_gene: TRBJ2-7
d_gene: .
v_gene: TRBV2

CDR3aa: CASSGAAGNTIYF
CDR3nt: TGTGCCAGCAGCGGGGCAGCTGGAAACACCATATATTTT
abundance: few
j_gene: TRBJ1-3
d_gene: .
v_gene: TRBV9

CDR3aa: CASSLGVFKADTQYF
CDR3nt: TGCGCCAGTTCTTTAGGGGTTTTTAAGGCAGATACGCAGTATTTT
abundance: .
j_gene: TRBJ2-3
d_gene: .
v_gene: TRBV5-1

CDR3aa: CASSPYGEGNTIYF
CDR3nt: TGTGCCAGCTCACCGTACGGGGAAGGAAACACCATATATTTT
abundance: .
j_gene: TRBJ1-3
d_gene: .
v_gene: TRBV18

CDR3aa: CASSRQGIARNTEAFF
CDR3nt: TGTGCCAGCTCACGACAGGGGATTGCGAGGAACACTGAAGCTTTCTTT
abundance: .
j_gene: TRBJ1-1
d_gene: TRBD1
v_gene: TRBV18

CDR3aa: CASSLIGSYEQYF
CDR3nt: TGTGCCAGCAGCTTAATCGGTTCCTACGAGCAGTACTTC
abundance: .
j_gene: TRBJ2-7
d_gene: .
v_gene: TRBV5-4

CDR3aa: CASSPRDYGYTF
CDR3nt: TGCGCCAGCAGCCCCCGAGACTATGGCTACACCTTC
abundance: .
j_gene: TRBJ1-2
d_gene: .
v_gene: TRBV5-1

CDR3aa: CASSLTGTYNSPLHF
CDR3nt: TGTGCCAGCAGCTTAACCGGGACATACAATTCACCCCTCCACTTT
abundance: .
j_gene: TRBJ1-6
d_gene: .
v_gene: TRBV7-3

CDR3aa: CASSSMTAQETQYF
CDR3nt: TGTGCCAGCAGCTCAATGACAGCACAAGAGACCCAGTACTTC
abundance: .
j_gene: TRBJ2-5
d_gene: .
v_gene: TRBV7-9

CDR3aa: CASSFAGGYTDTQYF
CDR3nt: TGTGCCAGCAGCTTTGCGGGGGGGTACACAGATACGCAGTATTTT
abundance: .
j_gene: TRBJ2-3
d_gene: TRBD2
v_gene: TRBV11-2

CDR3aa: CASSLARRKGNTGELFF
CDR3nt: TGTGCCAGCAGCTTAGCGAGGAGGAAAGGGAACACCGGGGAGCTGTTTTTT
abundance: .
j_gene: TRBJ2-2
d_gene: .
v_gene: TRBV7-8

CDR3aa: CASSLDRYYEQYF
CDR3nt: TGTGCCAGCAGTTTGGACAGGTACTACGAGCAGTACTTC
abundance: .
j_gene: TRBJ2-7
d_gene: TRBD1
v_gene: TRBV28

CDR3aa: CASSLSGTGGFGELFF
CDR3nt: TGTGCCAGCAGTTTGTCCGGGACAGGGGGCTTCGGGGAGCTGTTTTTT
abundance: .
j_gene: TRBJ2-2
d_gene: TRBD1
v_gene: TRBV27

CDR3aa: CSVHYQNYNEQFF
CDR3nt: TGCAGCGTCCACTATCAAAATTACAATGAGCAGTTCTTC
abundance: .
j_gene: TRBJ2-1
d_gene: .
v_gene: TRBV29-1

CDR3aa: CASSSDRAIREQYF
CDR3nt: TGTGCCAGCAGCTCCGACAGGGCCATACGAGAGCAGTACTTC
abundance: .
j_gene: TRBJ2-7
d_gene: TRBD1
v_gene: TRBV5-4

CDR3aa: CSVGSRRTDTQYF
CDR3nt: TGCAGCGTTGGTAGCCGACGCACAGATACGCAGTATTTT
abundance: .
j_gene: TRBJ2-3
d_gene: .
v_gene: TRBV29-1

CDR3aa: CASSEARQGLTDTQYF
CDR3nt: TGTGCCAGCAGTGAAGCGCGGCAGGGGTTGACAGATACGCAGTATTTT
abundance: .
j_gene: TRBJ2-3
d_gene: .
v_gene: TRBV2

CDR3aa: CATSPGTSGGVEQFF
CDR3nt: TGTGCCACCAGCCCTGGGACTAGCGGGGGAGTAGAGCAGTTCTTC
abundance: .
j_gene: TRBJ2-1
d_gene: TRBD2
v_gene: TRBV24-1

CDR3aa: CASSQRTGGGRTEAFF
CDR3nt: TGTGCCAGCAGCCAGCGTACAGGGGGCGGACGAACTGAAGCTTTCTTT
abundance: .
j_gene: TRBJ1-1
d_gene: TRBD1
v_gene: TRBV4-2